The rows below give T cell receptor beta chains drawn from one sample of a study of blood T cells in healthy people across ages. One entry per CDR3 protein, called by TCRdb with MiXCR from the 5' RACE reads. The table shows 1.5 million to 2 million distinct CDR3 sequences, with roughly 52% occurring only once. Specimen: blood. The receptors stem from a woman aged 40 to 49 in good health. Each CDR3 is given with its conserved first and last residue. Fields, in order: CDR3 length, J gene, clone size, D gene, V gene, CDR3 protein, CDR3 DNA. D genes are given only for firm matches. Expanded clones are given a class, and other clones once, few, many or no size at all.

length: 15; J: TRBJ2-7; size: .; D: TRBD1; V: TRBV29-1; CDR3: CSVEGQGVRDNEQYF; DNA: TGCAGCGTTGAAGGACAGGGGGTTCGGGACAATGAGCAGTACTTC
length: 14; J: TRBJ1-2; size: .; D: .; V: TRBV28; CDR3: CATLTGGAGCGYTF; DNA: TGTGCCACCTTGACGGGGGGCGCGGGCTGTGGCTACACCTTC
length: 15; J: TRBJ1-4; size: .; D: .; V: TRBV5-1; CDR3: CACSVDSRAVEKLFF; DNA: .
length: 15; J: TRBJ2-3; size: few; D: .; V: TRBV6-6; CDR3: CASSVGPKRTDTQYF; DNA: TGTGCCAGCAGCGTCGGACCTAAAAGGACAGATACGCAGTATTTT
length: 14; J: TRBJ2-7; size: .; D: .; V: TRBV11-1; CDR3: CASSFRDAEHEQYF; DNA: TGTGCCAGCAGCTTCCGGGACGCTGAACACGAGCAGTACTTC
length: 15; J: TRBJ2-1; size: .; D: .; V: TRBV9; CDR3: CASSADERGYNEQFF; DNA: TGTGCCAGCAGCGCGGACGAAAGGGGCTACAATGAGCAGTTCTTC
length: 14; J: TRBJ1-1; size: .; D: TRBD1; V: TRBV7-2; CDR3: CASSLSGGSAEAFF; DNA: TGTGCCAGCAGCTTATCAGGGGGGTCGGCTGAAGCTTTCTTT
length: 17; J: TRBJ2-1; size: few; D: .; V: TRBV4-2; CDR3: CASSLPRFYRSYNEQFF; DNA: TGTGCCAGCAGCCTCCCACGTTTTTACCGCTCCTACAATGAGCAGTTCTTC
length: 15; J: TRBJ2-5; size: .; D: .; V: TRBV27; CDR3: CASRGPPLGGWAQYF; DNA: TGTGCCAGCAGAGGACCCCCTTTGGGCGGTTGGGCCCAGTACTTC
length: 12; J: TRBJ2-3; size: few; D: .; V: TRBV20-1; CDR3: CSASASTDTQYF; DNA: TGCAGTGCTAGTGCTAGCACAGATACGCAGTATTTT
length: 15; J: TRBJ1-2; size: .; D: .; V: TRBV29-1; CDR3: CSVEGGEGEIYGYTF; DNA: TGCAGCGTTGAAGGGGGGGAGGGAGAGATCTATGGCTACACCTTC
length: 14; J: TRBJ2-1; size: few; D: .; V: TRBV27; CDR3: CASSLSGIYNEQFF; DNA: TGTGCCAGCAGTTTATCGGGGATATACAATGAGCAGTTCTTC
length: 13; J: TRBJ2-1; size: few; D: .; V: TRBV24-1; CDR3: CATSDGTPKRLFF; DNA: TGTGCCACCAGTGACGGGACTCCGAAGAGACTGTTCTTC
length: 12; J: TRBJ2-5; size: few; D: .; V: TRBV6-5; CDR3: CASRFGEETQYF; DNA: TGTGCCAGTCGATTTGGGGAAGAGACCCAGTACTTC
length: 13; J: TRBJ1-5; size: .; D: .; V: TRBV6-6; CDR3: CASSYSIWQPQHF; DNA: TGTGCCAGCAGTTACTCGATATGGCAGCCCCAGCATTTT
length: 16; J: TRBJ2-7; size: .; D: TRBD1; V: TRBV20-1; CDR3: CSARKTPDRESYEQYF; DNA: TGCAGTGCTAGAAAAACTCCGGACAGGGAATCCTACGAGCAGTACTTC
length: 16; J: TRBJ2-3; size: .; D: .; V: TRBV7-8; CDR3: CASSPLPRPNTDTQYF; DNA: TGTGCCAGCAGCCCCCTCCCCAGGCCCAACACAGATACGCAGTATTTT
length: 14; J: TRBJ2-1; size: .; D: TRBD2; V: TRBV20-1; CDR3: CSADSGAWYNEQFF; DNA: TGCAGTGCGGATAGCGGGGCCTGGTACAATGAGCAGTTCTTC